This T cell receptor beta chain was recovered during a study of T cells after yellow fever vaccination. Study-level points and caveats: Weaker overall, the secondary response nonetheless peaked faster (day 5 versus 15). FACS-sorted repertoires could contain abundant clonotypes contaminating from the bulk population.

Germline CDR1 and CDR2: MDHEN and SYDVKM. The CDR3 has 14 amino acids. V was clipped by 7 bases and J by 7 bases; unmatched bases: 13. Production of TCR cDNA was by 5'RACE template switching, which also added a universal primer site and UMIs. TCRdb redid the calling of the 5' RACE reads with MiXCR, one entry per CDR3 protein. This table holds approximately 250,000 distinct CDR3 sequences, 6.7% found once. About this clonotype itself: Its antigen remains unidentified.

The chain has TRBV28 and TRBJ2-7; 7 bases are shared with TRBD1. Sequencing was performed on CD4+ T cells sorted from PBMCs, taken on the day of the yellow fever booster vaccination. This sequence originates from a man aged 30 to 45 who received the YFV17D yellow fever vaccine. The CDR3 spells CASITGRQGKEQYF. The CDR3 DNA reads TGTGCCAGCATTACAGGGAGACAGGGCAAGGAGCAGTACTTC.